These 24 T cell receptor beta chains were all obtained from the same sample, sequenced in a study of CD8 T cells in ankylosing spondylitis. Using its own MiXCR run on the 5' RACE reads, TCRdb lists one record per CDR3 protein. The sample includes 300,000 to 350,000 distinct CDR3 sequences, roughly 20% of them seen just once. Sequenced: blood, either unsorted or a sorted T cell fraction (not recorded which). These receptors originate from a female donor with ankylosing spondylitis or in good health (not recorded which).

This clonotype was observed a few times. The genes are TRBV20-1 and TRBJ2-7; D may be TRBD1 (6 bases). Trimming cost V 6 bases and J 7 bases, with 13 bases left between them. Germline V gene data show CDR1 as DFQATT and CDR2 as SNEGSKA (reference sequence). The CDR3 has 11 residues. CDR3 sequence: CSASRGAEQYF. The CDR3 nucleotides are TGCAGTGCCAGCAGGGGCGCTGAGCAGTACTTC.

The chain employs TRBV20-1 and TRBJ2-1; 10 bases match TRBD2. The CDR3 has 15 residues. Losses at the gene ends were 0 bases for V and 12 bases for J; bases not matched to a gene: 11. The germline CDR1 and CDR2 sequences are DFQATT and SNEGSKA (reference sequence). The chain's CDR3 is CSARDTAGGSLPQFF. The DNA for the CDR3 is TGCAGTGCTAGAGATACAGCGGGAGGGAGTCTTCCGCAGTTCTTC.

V is TRBV5-5 and J is TRBJ2-7; 9 bases align to TRBD1. Germline trimming cut 5 bases from V and 2 bases from J; bases unmatched to any gene: 5. From germline, CDR1 is SGHKS and CDR2 YYEKEE (reference sequence). This CDR3 is built from 14 residues. The CDR3 protein is CASSPGTGPYEQYF. The CDR3 DNA follows: TGTGCCAGCAGTCCCGGGACAGGGCCCTACGAGCAGTACTTC.

This clonotype appeared a few times. The chain employs TRBV10-3 and TRBJ1-3; D gene unclear. CDR1 and CDR2 (germline): ENHRY, SYGVKD. The length of the CDR3 is 15 residues. Trimming shortened V by 4 bases and J by 4 bases, and 14 bases separated the two germline ends. The CDR3: CAISAGRQLGNTIYF. The CDR3 DNA is TGTGCCATCAGTGCGGGTCGGCAGCTCGGAAACACCATATATTTT.

J is TRBJ1-1 and V is TRBV11-2; TRBD1 is a possible D gene (5 bases). Germline loops: CDR1 SGHAT, CDR2 FQNNGV. V was shortened by 2 bases and J by 6 bases, with 16 bases between the two germline ends. This CDR3 comprises 15 residues. The CDR3 loop reads CASSLHQGSEAEAFF. The DNA of the CDR3 is TGTGCCAGCAGCTTACACCAGGGATCAGAGGCTGAAGCTTTCTTT.

The chain combines TRBV6-2 or TRBV6-3 with TRBJ2-5; TRBD1 matches at 8 bases. Germline V gene lookup returns CDR1 MNHEY and CDR2 SVGEGT. The V gene end was trimmed by 6 bases and the J gene end by 5 bases; junction bases not matched to a gene: 5. CDR3 length equals 13 residues. The CDR3: CASSRTGRETQYF. Here the CDR3 DNA reads TGTGCCAGCAGCCGGACAGGGCGGGAGACCCAGTACTTC.

The chain links TRBV15 to TRBJ2-7; 8 bases fit TRBD2. J was trimmed by 7 bases and V by 8 bases; bases with no gene match: 13. The germline gives CDR1 LNHNV, CDR2 YYDKDF (reference sequence). This CDR3 is built from 14 residues. The CDR3 DNA follows: TGTGCCACCTCCGATCTAGCGGGCCGGTGGGAGCAGTACTTC. Translated, it gives CATSDLAGRWEQYF.

The chain uses TRBV20-1 and TRBJ2-5, with D perhaps matching TRBD1 (6 bases). The CDR3 runs 15 residues. Germline V gene lookup returns CDR1 DFQATT and CDR2 SNEGSKA (reference sequence). V gave up 6 bases and J gave up 5 bases, with 22 bases separating them. The CDR3 DNA is TGCAGTGCCCTCCTTCCCAGGACAGTCGCGGAGACCCAGTACTTC. Translation gives CSALLPRTVAETQYF.

This clonotype has a single count. The chain employs TRBV4-3 and TRBJ2-3; 7 bases are shared with TRBD2. J was trimmed by 6 bases and V by 1 base; bases with no gene match: 7. The germline CDR1 and CDR2 sequences are LGHNA and YSLEER. The CDR3 is 15 amino acids. CDR3 bases: TGCGCCAGCAGCCAAGGCGGACTAGAATCTGATACGCAGTATTTT. Translated: CASSQGGLESDTQYF.

The V and J genes are TRBV5-1 and TRBJ1-1, with D uncertain. This CDR3 is built from 14 residues. Trimming removed 3 bases from V and 5 bases from J, with 14 bases in between. The germline V gene encodes CDR1 SGHRS and CDR2 YFSETQ. The CDR3, as DNA: TGCGCCAGCAGCTCGTTTGTCCGGAATACTGAAGCTTTCTTT. Amino acids: CASSSFVRNTEAFF.

This chain connects TRBV9 to TRBJ2-7; D possibly corresponds to TRBD2 (5 bases). The CDR3 is 13 amino acids. V was shortened by 0 bases and J by 4 bases, with 8 bases between the two germline ends. Germline CDR1 SGDLS, CDR2 YYNGEE. CDR3: CASSVAEGYEQYF. The DNA for the CDR3 is TGTGCCAGCAGCGTAGCTGAGGGTTACGAGCAGTACTTC.

The table lists this clonotype with a few counts. This chain links TRBV29-1 with TRBJ1-1, with D possibly matching TRBD1 (5 bases). V gave up 7 bases and J gave up 4 bases, with 22 bases separating them. Germline V gives CDR1 SQVTM, CDR2 ANQGSEA. The CDR3 is made up of 15 amino acids. Here the CDR3 reads CSALPGRTTPTEAFF. CDR3 nucleotides: TGCAGCGCCCTGCCCGGACGGACAACACCCACTGAAGCTTTCTTT. Full variable domain (missing parts from reference TRBV29-1 and TRBJ1-1): SAVISQKPSRDICQRGTSLTIQCQVDSQVTMMFWYRQQPGQSLTLIATANQGSEATYESGFVIDKFPISRPNLTFSTLTVSNMSPEDSSIYLCSALPGRTTPTEAFFGQGTRLTVV.

V and J are TRBV19 and TRBJ1-5; weak D call: TRBD1 (5 bases). Trimming removed 4 bases at V and 7 bases at J, with 14 bases between. In germline, CDR1 is LNHDA, CDR2 SQIVND (reference sequence). This CDR3 is built from 14 residues. The CDR3 coding sequence is TGTGCCAGTAGTAAGCGACAGTTCTCCCAGCCCCAGCATTTT. It yields the protein CASSKRQFSQPQHF. Complete variable domain (other parts from reference TRBV19 and TRBJ1-5): DGGITQSPKYLFRKEGQNVTLSCEQNLNHDAMYWYRQDPGQGLRLIYYSQIVNDFQKGDIAEGYSVSREKKESFPLTVTSAQKNPTAFYLCASSKRQFSQPQHFGDGTRLSIL.

This clonotype was detected a few times. CDR3 nucleotides: TGCAGTGCAGCGCGGGACAGGGAACGGGGGCAGTACTTC. Translated: CSAARDRERGQYF. The gene calls are TRBV20-1 and TRBJ2-7; 9 bases map to TRBD1. Trimming took 6 bases from V and 9 from J; bases not matched to a gene: 12. The CDR3 is 13 residues long. The germline V gene has CDR1 DFQATT and CDR2 SNEGSKA (reference sequence).

This clonotype was counted at least ten times. This chain connects TRBV20-1 to TRBJ2-1; tentatively, D is TRBD1 or TRBD2 (5 bases each). The CDR3 spans 14 residues. The germline gives CDR1 DFQATT, CDR2 SNEGSKA (reference sequence). Trimming took off 1 base at V and 2 bases at J, with 9 bases between the two ends. CDR3 in amino acids: CSARGGITYNEQFF. CDR3 bases: TGCAGTGCTAGAGGGGGGATTACCTACAATGAGCAGTTCTTC.

This clonotype was counted a few times. CDR3 DNA: TGTGCCAGCAGTTACTCGAGGGGTCGCCCCTTGAACACTGAAGCTTTCTTT. This codes for CASSYSRGRPLNTEAFF. The chain carries TRBV6-2 or TRBV6-3 and TRBJ1-1; D is possibly TRBD1 (5 bases). Germline values: CDR1 MNHEY, CDR2 SVGEGT. Between the trimmed V and J ends, which lost 0 bases and 0 bases, there was a span of 14 bases. The CDR3 extends over 17 amino acids.

The chain recombines TRBV6-4 with TRBJ1-2; tentatively, D is TRBD1 (5 bases). This CDR3 is built from 15 residues. V lost 6 bases and J 7 bases, leaving 21 bases between the germline ends. The germline V gene encodes CDR1 MRHNA and CDR2 SNTAGT. CDR3 protein: CASRPTGQARGGYTF. The CDR3, as DNA: TGTGCCAGCAGACCTACCGGGCAGGCAAGGGGTGGCTACACCTTC.

This chain links TRBV20-1 with TRBJ2-7; no clear D gene. This CDR3 comprises 11 residues. Trimming removed 6 bases from V and 3 bases from J, with 9 bases in between. Germline CDR1 and CDR2: DFQATT and SNEGSKA (reference sequence). CDR3 coding DNA: TGCAGTGCGGTAGAACTCTACGAGCAGTACTTC. This translates into CSAVELYEQYF.

V and J are TRBV20-1 and TRBJ2-7; possible D gene TRBD2, 6 bases. The germline V gene encodes CDR1 DFQATT and CDR2 SNEGSKA (reference sequence). Trimming took off 6 bases at V and 8 bases at J, with 14 bases between the two ends. There are 11 residues in the CDR3. The CDR3 sequence is CSAGRGYQQYF. The DNA of the CDR3 is TGCAGTGCCGGTCGGGGGTACCAGCAGTACTTC.

This chain links TRBV20-1 with TRBJ1-1; D is undetermined. Germline V gives CDR1 DFQATT, CDR2 SNEGSKA (reference sequence). The ends were cut back, 1 base at V and 1 base at J, with 10 bases in the middle. This CDR3 has 14 residues. CDR3 DNA: TGCAGTGCTAGAGCCCTTGGGAGGAACACTGAAGCTTTCTTT. This sequence encodes CSARALGRNTEAFF.

This clonotype was counted many times. The rearrangement joins TRBV15 to TRBJ2-5, with a possible D match to TRBD1 (6 bases). V was shortened by 4 bases and J by 3 bases, with 12 bases between the two germline ends. The V gene's germline CDR1 is LNHNV and CDR2 YYDKDF (reference sequence). The CDR3 loop spans 14 amino acids. In DNA, the CDR3 is TGTGCCACCAGCATAGGGGGAGTGGAAGAGACCCAGTACTTC. Protein product: CATSIGGVEETQYF.

There are many counts of this clonotype. The V and J genes are TRBV29-1 and TRBJ2-6, with D possibly TRBD2 on 6 matching bases. The V end was cut by 2 bases, the J end by 1 base, with 9 bases between. This CDR3 contains 15 residues. Germline assignment: CDR1 SQVTM and CDR2 ANQGSEA. The CDR3 here is CSVETGSSGANVLTF. The CDR3 coding sequence is TGCAGCGTTGAAACCGGGAGTTCTGGGGCCAACGTCCTGACTTTC.

A few counts support this clonotype. This chain uses TRBV29-1 with TRBJ1-5, with 7 bases fitting TRBD1. The J segment lost 3 bases and the V segment lost 4 bases, leaving 12 bases of the junction unmatched. The germline V gene has CDR1 SQVTM and CDR2 ANQGSEA. CDR3 length equals 16 residues. The chain's CDR3 is CSVVPWKGAPNQPQHF. For the CDR3, the DNA is TGCAGCGTTGTCCCCTGGAAGGGGGCCCCCAATCAGCCCCAGCATTTT.

The sample holds a few counts of this clonotype. The CDR3 is CASSHTQGAGDGEQFF. CDR3 sequence (DNA): TGCGCCAGCAGCCACACTCAGGGCGCGGGAGATGGTGAGCAGTTCTTC. This sequence joins TRBV4-3 and TRBJ2-1; 7 nucleotides align to TRBD2. The CDR3 spans 16 residues. Germline V CDR1 and CDR2: LGHNA, YSLEER. Trimming at V came to 3 bases and at J to 9 bases, leaving 14 bases not matched to a gene.